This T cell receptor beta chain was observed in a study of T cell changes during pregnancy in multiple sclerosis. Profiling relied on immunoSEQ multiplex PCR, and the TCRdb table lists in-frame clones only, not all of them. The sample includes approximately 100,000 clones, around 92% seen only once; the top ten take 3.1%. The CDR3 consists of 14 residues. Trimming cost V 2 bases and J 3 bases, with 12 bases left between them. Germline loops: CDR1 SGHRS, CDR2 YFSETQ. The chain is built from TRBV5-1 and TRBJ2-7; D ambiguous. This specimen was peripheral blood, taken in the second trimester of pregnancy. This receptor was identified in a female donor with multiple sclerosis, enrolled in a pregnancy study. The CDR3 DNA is TGCGCCAGCAGCTTCGAAACAGATTACTACGAGCAGTACTTC. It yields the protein CASSFETDYYEQYF.